A selection of T cell receptor beta chains follows, all from one sample in a study of cytomegalovirus exposure and HLA in healthy donors. Generated by immunoSEQ multiplex PCR, the TCRdb table keeps only in-frame clones and is missing some. Of 85,000 to 95,000 clones listed, roughly 70% were seen once; the top ten hold 20% to 25%. Sequencing was done on a sample of PBMCs. The receptor set was obtained from a man aged 30-40 years in good health and CMV-seropositive. Each CDR3 is given with its conserved first and last residue. D genes are given only for firm matches. Clone size appears in some rows only: once, few, many, or a class for an expanded clone.

size | J | V | D | CDR3 | DNA
NA | TRBJ1-1 | TRBV6-6 | NA | CATLLREGRTEAFF | TGTGCCACTCTTCTCCGGGAAGGTCGCACTGAAGCTTTCTTT
NA | TRBJ2-1 | TRBV4-3 | TRBD1 | CASSQGRQGQFF | TGCGCCAGCAGCCAGGGAAGACAGGGGCAGTTCTTC
NA | TRBJ1-5 | TRBV9 | TRBD1 | CASSPGMTGESNQPQHF | TGTGCCAGCAGCCCGGGGATGACAGGGGAGAGCAATCAGCCCCAGCATTTT
NA | TRBJ2-7 | TRBV5-4 | NA | CASRSHPTYEQYF | TGTGCCAGCAGATCCCATCCTACCTACGAGCAGTACTTC
few | TRBJ2-7 | TRBV6-6 | NA | CASSYSAEGSYEQYF | TGTGCCAGCAGTTACTCTGCTGAGGGATCCTACGAGCAGTACTTC
NA | TRBJ2-5 | TRBV25-1 | TRBD2 | CASSESRDYPGETQYF | TGTGCCAGCAGTGAATCTAGGGACTACCCGGGGGAGACCCAGTACTTC
once | TRBJ1-1 | TRBV19 | NA | CASNRGGPEAFF | TGTGCCAGTAACCGGGGGGGGCCTGAAGCTTTCTTT
NA | TRBJ2-7 | TRBV5-1 | NA | CASSPSVGGTYEQYF | TGCGCCAGCAGCCCCTCCGTAGGGGGAACCTACGAGCAGTACTTC
once | TRBJ2-7 | TRBV28 | NA | CASSSLGADSLYEQYF | TGTGCCAGCAGTTCCTTGGGGGCGGATAGCCTTTATGAGCAGTACTTC
NA | TRBJ1-4 | TRBV30 | TRBD1 | CAWSVRTGGGKLFF | TGTGCCTGGAGTGTACGCACAGGGGGCGGGAAACTGTTTTTT
NA | TRBJ2-7 | TRBV2 | NA | CASRVDSSYEQYF | TGTGCCAGCAGGGTGGACAGCTCCTACGAGCAGTACTTC
few | TRBJ2-7 | TRBV19 | TRBD2 | CASSSTSGTYEQYF | TGTGCCAGTAGTTCAACTAGCGGAACCTACGAGCAGTACTTC
NA | TRBJ2-7 | TRBV28 | TRBD1 | CASRTLQGAVSYEQYF | TGTGCCAGCAGAACCCTACAGGGGGCGGTCTCCTACGAGCAGTACTTC
NA | TRBJ1-1 | TRBV6-5 | TRBD1 | CASSSDRGEAFF | TGTGCCAGCAGCTCTGACAGGGGTGAAGCTTTCTTT
NA | TRBJ2-3 | TRBV7-3 | TRBD2 | CASSSTSGGLGGDTQYF | TGTGCCAGCAGCTCGACTAGCGGGGGCCTCGGAGGAGATACGCAGTATTTT
NA | TRBJ1-3 | TRBV10-3 | NA | CAISEWRQAQGSGNTIYF | TGTGCCATCAGTGAGTGGAGACAGGCCCAAGGCTCTGGAAACACCATATATTTT
NA | TRBJ2-3 | TRBV10-1 | NA | CATSAGGNVDTQYF | TGCGCCACCTCGGCCGGAGGGAATGTTGATACGCAGTATTTT
NA | TRBJ2-7 | TRBV5-1 | TRBD2 | CASSRILAGDYEQYF | TGCGCCAGCAGCAGGATCCTAGCGGGAGACTACGAGCAGTACTTC
once | TRBJ2-2 | TRBV4-3 | TRBD2 | CASSQRTGTSGRSNTGELFF | TGCGCCAGCAGCCAGAGAACCGGGACTAGCGGGAGGTCGAACACCGGGGAGCTGTTTTTT
NA | TRBJ1-2 | TRBV28 | NA | CASSLPSLNGGYTF | TGTGCCAGCAGTCTGCCTTCCTTGAACGGTGGCTACACCTTC
NA | TRBJ2-1 | TRBV6-5 | NA | CASSYSSGGYNEQFF | TGTGCCAGCAGTTACTCGAGTGGCGGCTACAATGAGCAGTTCTTC
NA | TRBJ1-1 | TRBV25-1 | TRBD1 | CASSRDRVLTEAFF | TGTGCCAGCAGCCGGGACAGGGTTTTGACTGAAGCTTTCTTT
once | TRBJ1-1 | TRBV13 | NA | CASSLDPDTNTEAFF | TGTGCCAGCAGCTTAGACCCAGATACGAACACTGAAGCTTTCTTT
few | TRBJ2-3 | TRBV6-4 | TRBD2 | CASSDTSGGADTQYF | TGTGCCAGCAGTGACACTAGCGGGGGGGCAGATACGCAGTATTTT
NA | TRBJ2-5 | TRBV5-1 | TRBD2 | CASSLALAGGGETQYF | TGCGCCAGCAGCTTGGCCCTAGCGGGAGGGGGAGAGACCCAGTACTTC
NA | TRBJ1-5 | TRBV6-1 | NA | CASSEALGRVDQPQHF | TGTGCCAGCAGTGAAGCGCTAGGGAGAGTCGATCAGCCCCAGCATTTT
NA | TRBJ2-7 | TRBV4-1 | NA | CASSQDQGYEQYF | TGCGCCAGCAGCCAAGATCAGGGCTACGAGCAGTACTTC
NA | TRBJ2-7 | TRBV30 | NA | CAWSDLFRNEQYF | TGTGCCTGGAGTGATTTGTTCAGGAACGAGCAGTACTTC
NA | TRBJ2-7 | TRBV6-5 | NA | CASSYLVSPYEQYF | TGTGCCAGCAGTTACTTGGTTAGTCCCTACGAGCAGTACTTC
few | TRBJ1-1 | TRBV6-1 | NA | CASSEYMNTEAFF | TGTGCCAGCAGTGAGTACATGAACACTGAAGCTTTCTTT
NA | TRBJ2-1 | TRBV10-3 | TRBD1 | CAITRDRGGNEQFF | TGTGCCATCACCCGGGACAGGGGAGGCAATGAGCAGTTCTTC
NA | TRBJ2-1 | TRBV29-1 | TRBD2 | CSVEALASGRYNEQFF | TGCAGCGTTGAGGCGCTTGCTAGCGGGCGTTACAATGAGCAGTTCTTC
NA | TRBJ1-2 | TRBV19 | NA | CASSIAGPRTNYGYTF | TGTGCCAGTAGCATCGCGGGGCCTAGGACTAACTATGGCTACACCTTC
NA | TRBJ2-7 | TRBV27 | TRBD1 | CASTIAQGALYEQYF | TGTGCCAGCACTATCGCCCAGGGGGCTCTCTACGAGCAGTACTTC
NA | TRBJ1-5 | TRBV6-5 | TRBD1 | CASSRQGGNQPQHF | TGTGCCAGCAGTAGACAGGGCGGCAATCAGCCCCAGCATTTT
NA | TRBJ2-1 | TRBV7-3 | NA | CASSPNSYSYNEQFF | TGTGCCAGCAGCCCAAATTCCTACTCCTACAATGAGCAGTTCTTC
NA | TRBJ2-1 | TRBV9 | TRBD2 | CASTGTSGRPSYNEQFF | TGTGCCAGCACCGGCACTAGCGGGAGGCCTTCCTACAATGAGCAGTTCTTC
NA | TRBJ1-1 | TRBV6-5 | NA | CASTRTGGTEAFF | TGTGCCAGCACCCGCACGGGGGGGACTGAAGCTTTCTTT
NA | TRBJ1-1 | TRBV30 | NA | CAWGGQNTEAFF | TGTGCCTGGGGGGGACAGAACACTGAAGCTTTCTTT
NA | TRBJ2-7 | TRBV30 | NA | CAWSASGYEQYF | TGTGCCTGGAGTGCCAGCGGCTACGAGCAGTACTTC
NA | TRBJ2-7 | TRBV29-1 | NA | CSVEESSYEQYF | TGCAGCGTTGAGGAGAGCTCCTACGAGCAGTACTTC
NA | TRBJ2-7 | TRBV2 | NA | CASSEDPRGTYEQYF | TGTGCCAGCAGTGAAGACCCACGGGGTACCTACGAGCAGTACTTC
NA | TRBJ2-3 | TRBV15 | TRBD2 | CATSKRELAGGGSDTQYF | TGTGCCACCAGTAAAAGGGAGCTAGCGGGGGGAGGGTCAGATACGCAGTATTTT
NA | TRBJ1-1 | TRBV7-9 | NA | CASTGGSSRAFF | TGTGCCAGCACCGGGGGATCCTCCCGAGCTTTCTTT
NA | TRBJ2-5 | TRBV7-3 | TRBD1 | CASSFSGTDQETQYF | TGTGCCAGCAGCTTTTCCGGGACAGACCAAGAGACCCAGTACTTC
NA | TRBJ1-1 | TRBV7-9 | TRBD1 | CASSPTWTGKTEAFF | TGTGCCAGCAGCCCGACCTGGACAGGAAAAACTGAAGCTTTCTTT
NA | TRBJ1-2 | TRBV28 | NA | CASSPGRTTNYGYTF | TGTGCCAGCAGTCCTGGGCGGACAACTAACTATGGCTACACCTTC
NA | TRBJ1-1 | TRBV28 | NA | CASSPSPGSSEAFF | TGTGCCAGCAGTCCCTCCCCCGGTAGTTCTGAAGCTTTCTTT
NA | TRBJ2-1 | TRBV9 | TRBD2 | CASSETSGRASYNEQFF | TGTGCCAGCAGTGAGACTAGCGGGAGGGCCTCCTACAATGAGCAGTTCTTC
few | TRBJ1-3 | TRBV4-3 | TRBD1 | CASSLRTGEVNTIYF | TGCGCCAGCAGCCTCCGGACAGGGGAAGTAAACACCATATATTTT